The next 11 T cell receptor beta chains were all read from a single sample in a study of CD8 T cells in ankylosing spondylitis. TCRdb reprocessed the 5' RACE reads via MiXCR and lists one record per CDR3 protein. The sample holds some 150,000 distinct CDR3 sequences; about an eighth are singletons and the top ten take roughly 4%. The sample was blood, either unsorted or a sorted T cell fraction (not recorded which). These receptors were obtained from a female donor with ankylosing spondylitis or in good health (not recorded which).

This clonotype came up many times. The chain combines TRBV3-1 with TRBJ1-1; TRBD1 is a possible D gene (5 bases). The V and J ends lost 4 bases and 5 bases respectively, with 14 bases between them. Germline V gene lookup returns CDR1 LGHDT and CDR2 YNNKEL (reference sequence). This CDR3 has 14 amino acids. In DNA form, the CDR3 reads TGTGCCAGCAGCCTGCAGGGCCGAGTGACTGAAGCTTTCTTT. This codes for CASSLQGRVTEAFF.

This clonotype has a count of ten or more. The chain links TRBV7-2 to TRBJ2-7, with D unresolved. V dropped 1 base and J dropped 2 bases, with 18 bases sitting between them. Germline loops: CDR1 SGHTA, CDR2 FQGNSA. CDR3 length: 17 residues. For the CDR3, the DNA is TGTGCCAGCAGCTTAGGAGGTTCAGCCTCCCTTACCTACGAGCAGTACTTC. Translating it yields CASSLGGSASLTYEQYF. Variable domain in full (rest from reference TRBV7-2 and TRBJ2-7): GAGVSQSPSNKVTEKGKDVELRCDPISGHTALYWYRQSLGQGLEFLIYFQGNSAPDKSGLPSDRFSAERTGGSVSTLTIQRTQQEDSAVYLCASSLGGSASLTYEQYFGPGTRLTVT.

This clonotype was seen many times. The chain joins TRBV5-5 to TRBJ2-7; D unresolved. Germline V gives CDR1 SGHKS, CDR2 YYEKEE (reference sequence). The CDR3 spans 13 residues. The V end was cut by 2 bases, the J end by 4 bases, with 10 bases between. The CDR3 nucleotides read TGTGCCAGCAGCTTCAAGACACCGTACGAGCAGTACTTC. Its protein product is CASSFKTPYEQYF.

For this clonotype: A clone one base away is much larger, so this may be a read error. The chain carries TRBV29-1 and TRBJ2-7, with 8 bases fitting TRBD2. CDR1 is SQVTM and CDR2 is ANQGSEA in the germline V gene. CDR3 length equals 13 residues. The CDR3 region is CGVAGRVSYEQYF. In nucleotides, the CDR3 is TGCGGCGTTGCCGGGAGGGTCTCCTACGAGCAGTACTTC.

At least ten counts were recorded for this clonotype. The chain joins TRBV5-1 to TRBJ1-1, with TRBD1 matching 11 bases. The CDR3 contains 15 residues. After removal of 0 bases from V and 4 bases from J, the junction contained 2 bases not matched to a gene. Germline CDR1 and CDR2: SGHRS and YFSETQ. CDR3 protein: CASSLDGTGGTEAFF. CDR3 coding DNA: TGCGCCAGCAGCTTGGATGGGACAGGGGGCACTGAAGCTTTCTTT.

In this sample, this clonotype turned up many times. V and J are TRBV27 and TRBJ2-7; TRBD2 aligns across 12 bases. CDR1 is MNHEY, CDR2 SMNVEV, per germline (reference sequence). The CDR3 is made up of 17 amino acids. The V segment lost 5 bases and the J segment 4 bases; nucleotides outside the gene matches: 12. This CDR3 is CASSREPSGGAVYEQYF. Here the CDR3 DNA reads TGTGCCAGCAGTCGGGAACCTAGCGGGGGGGCCGTGTACGAGCAGTACTTC.

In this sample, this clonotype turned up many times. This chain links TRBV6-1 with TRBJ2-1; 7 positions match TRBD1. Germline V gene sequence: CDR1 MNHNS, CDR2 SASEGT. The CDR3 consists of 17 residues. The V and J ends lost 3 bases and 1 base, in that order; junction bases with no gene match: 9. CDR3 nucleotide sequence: TGTGCCAGCAGTGACAGGGGGATTGGTCGATCCTACAATGAGCAGTTCTTC. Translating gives CASSDRGIGRSYNEQFF.

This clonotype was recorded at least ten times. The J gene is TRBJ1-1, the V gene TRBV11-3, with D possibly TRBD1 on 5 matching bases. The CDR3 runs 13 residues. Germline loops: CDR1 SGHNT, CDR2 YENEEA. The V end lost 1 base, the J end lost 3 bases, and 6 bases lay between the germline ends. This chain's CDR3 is CASSLGGDTEAFF. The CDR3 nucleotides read TGTGCCAGCAGCTTAGGAGGGGACACTGAAGCTTTCTTT. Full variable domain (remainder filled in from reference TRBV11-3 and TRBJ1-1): EAGVVQSPRYKIIEKKQPVAFWCNPISGHNTLYWYLQNLGQGPELLIRYENEEAVDDSQLPKDRFSAERLKGVDSTLKIQPAELGDSAVYLCASSLGGDTEAFFGQGTRLTVV.

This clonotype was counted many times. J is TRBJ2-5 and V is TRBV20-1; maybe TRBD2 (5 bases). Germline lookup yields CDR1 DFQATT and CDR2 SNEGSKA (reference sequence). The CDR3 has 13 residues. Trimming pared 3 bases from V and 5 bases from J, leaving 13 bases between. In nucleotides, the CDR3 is TGCAGTGCTAGGCTAGCTAAAGGGGAGACCCAGTACTTC. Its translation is CSARLAKGETQYF.

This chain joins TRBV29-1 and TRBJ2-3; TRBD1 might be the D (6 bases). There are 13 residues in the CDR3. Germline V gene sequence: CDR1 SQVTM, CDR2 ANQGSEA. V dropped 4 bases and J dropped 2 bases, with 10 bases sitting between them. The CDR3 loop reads CSVGQGPTDTQYF. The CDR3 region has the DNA TGCAGCGTTGGGCAGGGGCCCACAGATACGCAGTATTTT.

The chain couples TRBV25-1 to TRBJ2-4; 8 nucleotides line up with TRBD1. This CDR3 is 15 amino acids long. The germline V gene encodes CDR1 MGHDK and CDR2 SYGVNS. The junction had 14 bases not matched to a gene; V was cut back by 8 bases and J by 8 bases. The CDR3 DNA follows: TGTGCCAGCTCCCGTCCTCACGGACAGGGCGACATTCAGTACTTC. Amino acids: CASSRPHGQGDIQYF.